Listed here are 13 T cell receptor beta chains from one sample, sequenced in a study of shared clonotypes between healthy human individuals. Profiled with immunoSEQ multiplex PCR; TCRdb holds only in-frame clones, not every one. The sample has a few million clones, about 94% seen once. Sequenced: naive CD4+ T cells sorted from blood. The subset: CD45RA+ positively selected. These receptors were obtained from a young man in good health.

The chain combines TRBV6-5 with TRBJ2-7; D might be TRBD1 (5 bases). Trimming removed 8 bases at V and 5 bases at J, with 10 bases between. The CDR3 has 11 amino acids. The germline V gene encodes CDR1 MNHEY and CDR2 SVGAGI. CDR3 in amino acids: CASWLGHEQYF. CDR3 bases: TGTGCCAGCTGGCTGGGGCACGAGCAGTACTTC.

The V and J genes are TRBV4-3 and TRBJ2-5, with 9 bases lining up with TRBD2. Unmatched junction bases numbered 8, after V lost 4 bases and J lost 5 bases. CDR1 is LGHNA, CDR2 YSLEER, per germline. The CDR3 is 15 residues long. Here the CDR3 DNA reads TGCGCCAGCAGCCCGTCGGGCGGGAGGGGGGAGACCCAGTACTTC. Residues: CASSPSGGRGETQYF.

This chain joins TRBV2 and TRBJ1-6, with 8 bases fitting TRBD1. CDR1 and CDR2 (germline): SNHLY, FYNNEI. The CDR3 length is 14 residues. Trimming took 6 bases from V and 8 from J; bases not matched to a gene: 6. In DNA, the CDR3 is TGTGCCAGCAGCTCAGGGGGCGCACATTCACCCCTCCACTTT. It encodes CASSSGGAHSPLHF.

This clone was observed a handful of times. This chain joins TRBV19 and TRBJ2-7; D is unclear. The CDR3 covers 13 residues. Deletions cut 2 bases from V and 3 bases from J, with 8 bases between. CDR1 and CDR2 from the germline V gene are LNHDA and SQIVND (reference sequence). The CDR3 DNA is TGTGCCAGTAGTATACTGGTTAGCTACGAGCAGTACTTC. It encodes CASSILVSYEQYF.

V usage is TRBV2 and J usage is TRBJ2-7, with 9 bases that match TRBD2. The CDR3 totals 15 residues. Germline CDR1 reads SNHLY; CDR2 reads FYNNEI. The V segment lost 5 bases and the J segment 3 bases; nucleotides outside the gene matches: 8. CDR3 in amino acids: CASSLTGTSNYEQYF. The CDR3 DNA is TGTGCCAGCAGTCTAACCGGGACTAGCAACTACGAGCAGTACTTC.

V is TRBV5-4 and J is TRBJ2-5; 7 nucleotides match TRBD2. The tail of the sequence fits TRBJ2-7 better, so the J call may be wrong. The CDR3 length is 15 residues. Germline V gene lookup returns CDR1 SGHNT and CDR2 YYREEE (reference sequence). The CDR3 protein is CASSPGGAFTYEQYF. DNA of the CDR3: TGTGCCAGCAGCCCGGGGGGTGCCTTCACCTACGAGCAGTACTTC.

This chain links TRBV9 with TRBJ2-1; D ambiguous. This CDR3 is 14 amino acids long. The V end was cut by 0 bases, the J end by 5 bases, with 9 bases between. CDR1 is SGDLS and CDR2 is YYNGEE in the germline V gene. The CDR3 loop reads CASSVVANHNEQFF. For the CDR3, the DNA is TGTGCCAGCAGCGTAGTTGCCAATCACAATGAGCAGTTCTTC. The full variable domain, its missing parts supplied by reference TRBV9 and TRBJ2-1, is DSGVTQTPKHLITATGQRVTLRCSPRSGDLSVYWYQQSLDQGLQFLIQYYNGEERAKGNILERFSAQQFPDLHSELNLSSLELGDSALYFCASSVVANHNEQFFGPGTRLTVL.

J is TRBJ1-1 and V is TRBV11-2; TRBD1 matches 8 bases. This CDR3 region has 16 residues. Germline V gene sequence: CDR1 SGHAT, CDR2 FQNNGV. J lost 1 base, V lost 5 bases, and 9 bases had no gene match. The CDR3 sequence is CASSQNTGGSNTEAFF. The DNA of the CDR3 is TGTGCCAGCAGCCAGAATACAGGGGGATCGAACACTGAAGCTTTCTTT.

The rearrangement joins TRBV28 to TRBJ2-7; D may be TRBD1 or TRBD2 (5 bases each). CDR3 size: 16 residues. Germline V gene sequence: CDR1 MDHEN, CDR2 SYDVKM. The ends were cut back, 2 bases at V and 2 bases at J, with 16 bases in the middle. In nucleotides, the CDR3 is TGTGCCAGCAGTTTAATGCCCTCGGGGCCAACCTACGAGCAGTACTTC. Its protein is CASSLMPSGPTYEQYF.

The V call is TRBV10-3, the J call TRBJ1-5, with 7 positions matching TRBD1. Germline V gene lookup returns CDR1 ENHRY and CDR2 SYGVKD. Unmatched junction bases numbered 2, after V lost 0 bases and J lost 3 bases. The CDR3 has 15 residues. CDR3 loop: CAISESTGNNQPQHF. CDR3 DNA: TGTGCCATCAGTGAGTCGACAGGGAACAATCAGCCCCAGCATTTT.

As DNA, the CDR3 is TGCGCCAGCAGCCTTATCGGGGGAACCTCCTACGAGCAGTACTTC. Encoded protein: CASSLIGGTSYEQYF. The V gene is TRBV5-1, the J gene TRBJ2-7, with D possibly TRBD2 on 6 matching bases. V was shortened by 4 bases and J by 0 bases, with 14 bases between the two germline ends. This CDR3 spans 15 amino acids. Looked up from germline, CDR1 is SGHRS and CDR2 is YFSETQ.

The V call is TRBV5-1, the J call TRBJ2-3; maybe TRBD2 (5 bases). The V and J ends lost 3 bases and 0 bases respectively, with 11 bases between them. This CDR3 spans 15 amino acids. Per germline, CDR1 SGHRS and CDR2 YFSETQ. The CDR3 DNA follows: TGCGCCAGCAGCTGGAGCGGCTCAAGCACAGATACGCAGTATTTT. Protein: CASSWSGSSTDTQYF. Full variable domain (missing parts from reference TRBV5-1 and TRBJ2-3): KAGVTQTPRYLIKTRGQQVTLSCSPISGHRSVSWYQQTPGQGLQFLFEYFSETQRNKGNFPGRFSGRQFSNSRSEMNVSTLELGDSALYLCASSWSGSSTDTQYFGPGTRLTVL.

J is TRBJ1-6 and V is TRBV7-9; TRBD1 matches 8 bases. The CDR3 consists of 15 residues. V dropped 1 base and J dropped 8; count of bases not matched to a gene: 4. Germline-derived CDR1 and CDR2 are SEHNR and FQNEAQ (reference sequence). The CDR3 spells CASSLVPGQDSPLHF. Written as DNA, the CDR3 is TGTGCCAGCAGCTTAGTTCCGGGACAGGATTCACCCCTCCACTTT.